This T cell receptor (beta chain) appears in the sequencing data of a study of Graves' ophthalmopathy and Graves' hyperthyroidism. This clonotype has ten or more counts. CDR1 GTSNPN and CDR2 SVGIG come from the germline V gene (reference sequence). Trimming pared 8 bases from V and 5 bases from J, leaving 16 bases between. The CDR3 sequence is 12 residues long. The authors defined stable hyperthyroidism as no ophthalmopathy within 18 months of follow-up. Amplification targeted the TCR beta CDR3 regions, with RNA transcripts as the source material. HTBI primers were used in a first-round RT-PCR, which preceded a second-round multiplex PCR. TCRdb fed the multiplex PCR reads into MiXCR, producing one record per CDR3 protein. The sample holds hundreds of thousands of distinct CDR3 sequences, roughly 21% seen once.

Input material: peripheral blood. The V gene is TRBV30, the J gene TRBJ2-7, with D uncertain. The TCR originated in a woman aged 18-29 years with stable Graves' hyperthyroidism. The CDR3 loop is CAHNDRADEQYF. The CDR3, as DNA: TGTGCCCACAACGATAGGGCGGACGAGCAGTACTTC.